Sequencing of this TCR beta chain was carried out in a study of blood T cells in healthy people across ages. Study-level findings and limits: TCR beta diversity, measured per million T cells, fell in a roughly linear way with age.

Together with a sample-barcoded 5' primer, a J-beta primer mix was included in a second PCR lasting about 7 to 11 cycles. From the 5' RACE reads, TCRdb called clonotypes with MiXCR, one entry per CDR3 protein. The sample records about 1.8 million distinct CDR3 sequences, about 50% being singletons. Germline V gives CDR1 LGHNA, CDR2 YNFKEQ. Losses at the gene ends were 1 base for V and 5 bases for J; bases not matched to a gene: 11. This CDR3 comprises 17 residues. Worth noting for this clonotype: Its antigen is as yet unknown.

The J gene is TRBJ1-1, the V gene TRBV4-2; 9 bases line up with TRBD1. This TCR was sampled from a middle-aged woman in good health. The specimen sequenced was blood. CDR3 DNA sequence: TGTGCCAGCAGCCAAGGGGGGTTCGGGACAGGGCGGACTGAAGCTTTCTTT. Residues: CASSQGGFGTGRTEAFF.